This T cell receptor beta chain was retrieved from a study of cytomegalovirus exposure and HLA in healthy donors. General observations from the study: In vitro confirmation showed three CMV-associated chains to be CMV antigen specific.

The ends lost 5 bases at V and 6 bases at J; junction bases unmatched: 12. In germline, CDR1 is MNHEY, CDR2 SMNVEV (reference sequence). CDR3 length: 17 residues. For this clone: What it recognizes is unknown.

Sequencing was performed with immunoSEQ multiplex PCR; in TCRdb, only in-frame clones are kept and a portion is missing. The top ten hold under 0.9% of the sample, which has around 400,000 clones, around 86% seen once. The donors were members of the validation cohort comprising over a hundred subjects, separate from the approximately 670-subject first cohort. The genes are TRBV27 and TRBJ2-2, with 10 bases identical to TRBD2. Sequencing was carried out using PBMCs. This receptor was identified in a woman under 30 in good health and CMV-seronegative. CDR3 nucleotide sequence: TGTGCCAGCAGTCCCGCCCTATTAGCGGGAGGTGCCGGGGAGCTGTTTTTT. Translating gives CASSPALLAGGAGELFF.